These 21 T cell receptor beta chains were all obtained from the same sample, sequenced in a study of blood T cells in healthy people across ages. Primers used in a second PCR of about 6 to 11 cycles were a sample-barcoded 5' primer and a J-beta primer mix. In TCRdb, the 5' RACE reads were re-called with MiXCR into one record per CDR3 protein. The data show 1.8 million or so distinct CDR3 sequences, approximately 39% seen once. The sequenced sample was blood. These receptors were collected from a human donor in good health.

Details on this clonotype: Because the CDR3 is missing its conserved closing phenylalanine or tryptophan, this is likely a read error. The DNA of the CDR3 is TGTGCCAGCAGTCATCTAGCGGGGGCTTCCAATGAGCAGTTCTTA. This translates into CASSHLAGASNEQFL. The chain combines TRBV12-3 or TRBV12-4 with TRBJ2-1; 10 nucleotides match TRBD2. Trimming cost V 5 bases and J 6 bases; bases outside gene matches: 7. The length of the CDR3 is 15 residues.

This clonotype was observed many times. CDR3 loop: CASSQGGGARVIHEQFF. CDR3 nucleotide sequence: TGCGCCAGCAGCCAAGGCGGGGGGGCCAGGGTTATCCATGAGCAGTTCTTC. The J gene is TRBJ2-1, the V gene TRBV4-1; 9 bases line up with TRBD2. This CDR3 contains 17 residues. Germline CDR1 MGHRA, CDR2 YSYEKL. The junction had 12 bases not matched to a gene; V was cut back by 1 base and J by 8 bases.

The sample holds a few counts of this clonotype. The chain couples TRBV20-1 to TRBJ2-6, with 7 bases that match TRBD1. This CDR3 has 18 amino acids. The V segment lost 5 bases and the J segment 4 bases; nucleotides outside the gene matches: 17. Germline lookup yields CDR1 DFQATT and CDR2 SNEGSKA (reference sequence). The chain's CDR3 is CSAQPGTALFRGANVLTF. The DNA of the CDR3 is TGCAGTGCTCAACCCGGGACAGCCTTGTTTAGGGGGGCCAACGTCCTGACTTTC.

This clonotype appeared a few times. V gene TRBV24-1 combines with J gene TRBJ2-1; 9 bases are shared with TRBD2. Trimming removed 5 bases from V and 7 bases from J; junction bases left unmatched: 11. Germline CDR1 reads KGHDR; CDR2 reads SFDVKD. The CDR3 contains 16 residues. As DNA, the CDR3 is TGTGCCACCAGTGTGATGCTAGCGGGGAGGGGGAATGAGCAGTTCTTC. It specifies CATSVMLAGRGNEQFF.

The chain employs TRBV5-6 and TRBJ2-7; tentatively, D is TRBD1 (5 bases). Germline loops: CDR1 SGHDT, CDR2 YYEEEE. Trimming shortened V by 0 bases and J by 4 bases, and 14 bases separated the two germline ends. The CDR3 spans 15 residues. The CDR3 DNA follows: TGTGCCAGCAGCTTGGGGACCCAGGGTCCATACGAGCAGTACTTC. This translates into CASSLGTQGPYEQYF.

This clonotype was seen a handful of times. The chain has TRBV7-2 and TRBJ2-5; no clear D gene. The J call may be incorrect, as the DNA end agrees better with TRBJ2-7. The CDR3 contains 11 residues. Germline CDR1 is SGHTA and CDR2 is FQGNSA. CDR3 DNA: TGTGCCAGCAGCCCTATGCACGAGCAGTACTTC. This translates into CASSPMHEQYF.

This clonotype was counted only a few times. The chain links TRBV29-1 to TRBJ2-7; D remains unclear. Germline lookup yields CDR1 SQVTM and CDR2 ANQGSEA. V lost 8 bases and J lost 3, with 14 bases in between. The CDR3 runs 12 residues. DNA of the CDR3: TGCAGCTTCAGGACGGATATCTACGAGCAGTACTTC. Its protein is CSFRTDIYEQYF.

This clonotype occurred many times. The rearrangement joins TRBV12-3 or TRBV12-4 to TRBJ2-7; 8 nucleotides match TRBD1. The V gene end was trimmed by 5 bases and the J gene end by 6 bases; junction bases not matched to a gene: 6. The CDR3 spans 13 residues. This chain's CDR3 is CASSLGTGREQYF. The CDR3 nucleotides are TGTGCCAGCAGTCTCGGGACAGGACGCGAGCAGTACTTC.

The chain links TRBV7-2 to TRBJ1-2; the D is unclear. The germline V gene encodes CDR1 SGHTA and CDR2 FQGNSA. The CDR3 has 15 residues. Trimming took off 5 bases at V and 6 bases at J, with 19 bases between the two ends. CDR3 protein: CASSTIGRGINGYTF. In nucleotides, the CDR3 is TGTGCCAGCAGCACAATAGGTCGGGGTATCAATGGCTACACCTTC.

The chain employs TRBV7-2 and TRBJ2-6; TRBD2 is a possible D gene (6 bases). Germline V CDR1 and CDR2: SGHTA, FQGNSA. This CDR3 comprises 15 residues. V was shortened by 7 bases and J by 4 bases, with 14 bases between the two germline ends. CDR3 loop: CASKAPGAGANVLTF. The CDR3 coding sequence is TGTGCCAGCAAGGCCCCGGGAGCAGGGGCCAACGTCCTGACTTTC. Looking up the rest from reference TRBV7-2 and TRBJ2-6 gives the full variable domain: GAGVSQSPSNKVTEKGKDVELRCDPISGHTALYWYRQSLGQGLEFLIYFQGNSAPDKSGLPSDRFSAERTGGSVSTLTIQRTQQEDSAVYLCASKAPGAGANVLTFGAGSRLTVL.

This clonotype was recorded a few times. The chain uses TRBV7-4 and TRBJ2-5; the match to TRBD1 covers 8 bases. The J call is in doubt because the DNA end fits TRBJ2-7 better. The CDR3 sequence is 14 residues long. Germline-derived CDR1 and CDR2 are SGHVT and SQSDAQ. The CDR3 coding sequence is TGTGCCAGCAGTTCACAGGGGGAAGGGCGCGAGCAGTACTTC. It translates to CASSSQGEGREQYF.

The chain recombines TRBV6-4 with TRBJ2-1, with a weak D call TRBD2 (5 bases). Trimming pared 6 bases from V and 8 bases from J, leaving 11 bases between. Looked up from germline, CDR1 is MRHNA and CDR2 is SNTAGT. The CDR3 extends over 12 amino acids. The CDR3 nucleotides read TGTGCCAGCAGAAGCGAGGGCCATGAGCAGTTCTTC. It codes for CASRSEGHEQFF.

This chain links TRBV12-3 or TRBV12-4 with TRBJ1-5, with D uncertain. The CDR3 extends over 14 amino acids. The V and J ends lost 5 bases and 9 bases respectively, with 17 bases between them. CDR3 DNA sequence: TGTGCCAGCAGTCCCCATTTGAAGCCCGCGCCCCAGCATTTT. Its protein is CASSPHLKPAPQHF.

The J gene is TRBJ2-7, the V gene TRBV5-1; 8 nucleotides match TRBD1. Germline CDR1 reads SGHRS; CDR2 reads YFSETQ. This CDR3 region has 14 residues. Trimming took 2 bases from V and 6 from J; bases not matched to a gene: 7. The CDR3 nucleotides read TGCGCCAGCAGCTTCTCAGGACAGGGTACCGAGCAGTACTTC. This sequence encodes CASSFSGQGTEQYF.

In this sample, this clonotype turned up many times. A junction end diverges from the germline sequence, so it may reflect a read error. The gene calls are TRBV5-1 and TRBJ1-1, with TRBD1 matching 9 bases. Germline V gives CDR1 SGHRS, CDR2 YFSETQ. CDR3 length equals 13 residues. The CDR3 is CASSLDRGTEAFF. The CDR3 DNA follows: TGTGCCAGCAGCTTGGACAGGGGCACTGAAGCTTTCTTT.

A few counts support this clonotype. The chain carries TRBV29-1 and TRBJ2-5, with D unclear. The CDR3 covers 15 residues. In germline, CDR1 is SQVTM, CDR2 ANQGSEA. Trimming took 1 base from V and 4 from J, leaving 16 bases between them. CDR3 sequence: CSVEVLAELGETQYF. The CDR3 nucleotides are TGCAGCGTTGAAGTCCTGGCGGAGTTAGGAGAGACCCAGTACTTC.

Only a few counts were recorded for this clonotype. The chain uses TRBV12-3 or TRBV12-4 and TRBJ2-7; D uncertain. The CDR3 totals 11 residues. Trimming took 6 bases from V and 5 from J, leaving 8 bases between them. CDR3: CASRSRNEQYF. The DNA of the CDR3 is TGTGCCAGCAGAAGCCGGAACGAGCAGTACTTC.

V usage is TRBV9 and J usage is TRBJ1-1; TRBD1 might be the D (6 bases). V lost 0 bases and J 2 bases, leaving 14 bases between the germline ends. Germline V gene data show CDR1 as SGDLS and CDR2 as YYNGEE. This CDR3 has 16 residues. DNA of the CDR3: TGTGCCAGCAGCGTAGAGGGGGGGCCGGGAAACACTGAAGCTTTCTTT. Translating gives CASSVEGGPGNTEAFF.

This clonotype has just a few counts. The chain employs TRBV4-3 and TRBJ2-3; 7 nucleotides agree with TRBD2. From germline, CDR1 is LGHNA and CDR2 YSLEER. This CDR3 is 16 amino acids long. V shed 0 bases, J shed 0 bases, and the junction held 3 bases outside the gene matches. CDR3 nucleotides: TGCGCCAGCAGCCAAGAATGGCGGGGGAGCACAGATACGCAGTATTTT. Its protein is CASSQEWRGSTDTQYF.

The table lists this clonotype with a few counts. The rearrangement joins TRBV7-2 to TRBJ2-1; D not certain. Trimming took 2 bases from V and 4 from J, leaving 6 bases between them. CDR1 is SGHTA and CDR2 is FQGNSA in the germline V gene. There are 13 residues in the CDR3. CDR3 amino acids: CASSLRKYNEQFF. The CDR3 DNA reads TGTGCCAGCAGCTTAAGAAAATACAATGAGCAGTTCTTC.

This clonotype showed up just a few times. The chain links TRBV11-2 to TRBJ1-1; unclear D gene. Trimming cost V 5 bases and J 1 base, with 14 bases left between them. Germline V lookup: CDR1 SGHAT, CDR2 FQNNGV. The CDR3 is made up of 15 amino acids. CDR3 protein: CASSHRGWGNTEAFF. The CDR3 coding sequence is TGTGCCAGCAGCCACCGTGGTTGGGGGAACACTGAAGCTTTCTTT.